This T cell receptor beta chain is from a study of cytomegalovirus exposure and HLA in healthy donors. A multiplex PCR was run with 60 Vbeta primers and 13 Jbeta primers. Assay used: immunoSEQ multiplex PCR; TCRdb lists only in-frame clones, some missing. The sample contains about 180,000 clones, just over 75% of which appear only once. This CDR3 has 14 amino acids. Looked up from germline, CDR1 is GTSNPN and CDR2 is SVGIG (reference sequence). Trimming pared 2 bases from V and 6 bases from J, leaving 14 bases between. Findings of the study overall: Some segments of the V type, notably TRBV6-2 and TRBV6-3, were excluded as indistinguishable. Most of the TCR beta V segments (in an earlier analysis) were productive either about 87% or about 30% of the time. Further analysis, carried out later, found HLA-associated TCR beta chains more clonally expanded than equally common other chains.

A note on this clone: The target antigen is unknown.

The sample consisted of PBMCs. This TCR came from a woman aged 55-69 years in good health and CMV-seropositive. V and J are TRBV30 and TRBJ1-5; D perhaps matches TRBD1 (5 bases). CDR3 in amino acids: CAWSQGGSRQPQHF. In nucleotides, the CDR3 is TGTGCCTGGAGTCAGGGAGGTTCCCGTCAGCCCCAGCATTTT.